This passage covers 6 T cell receptor beta chains from one sample sequenced in a study of identical twins. Each CDR3 protein is one row after TCRdb ran MiXCR on the 5' RACE reads. The sample records approximately 500,000 distinct CDR3 sequences, 20% to 25% being singletons. These sequences were also reported in another study, on T cells expressing NK-cell markers.

Sample: CD4+ T cells sorted from blood. Receptors were obtained from a woman younger than 30 in good health.

A few counts support this clonotype. This sequence joins TRBV30 and TRBJ1-2; 8 bases agree with TRBD1. The trim removed 8 bases at V and 4 bases at J, leaving 3 bases unmatched. This CDR3 region has 11 residues. CDR1 and CDR2 (germline): GTSNPN, SVGIG (reference sequence). In nucleotides, the CDR3 is TGTGCCAGAGGGACAGGCTATGGCTACACCTTC. Amino acids: CARGTGYGYTF.

The rearrangement links TRBV20-1 to TRBJ1-1; 7 bases are shared with TRBD1. Losses at the gene ends were 3 bases for V and 3 bases for J; bases not matched to a gene: 4. Germline CDR1 DFQATT, CDR2 SNEGSKA (reference sequence). The CDR3 runs to 13 residues. This chain's CDR3 is CSASRGRDTEAFF. The CDR3 DNA reads TGCAGTGCTAGTAGGGGGCGCGACACTGAAGCTTTCTTT.

The chain combines TRBV4-3 with TRBJ2-7; no reliable D call. The germline V and J ends were trimmed by 1 base and 5 bases, with 15 bases remaining between them. The CDR3 is 15 amino acids. Germline CDR1 and CDR2: LGHNA and YSLEER. The chain's CDR3 is CASSQVGEPGNEQYF. CDR3 bases: TGCGCCAGCAGCCAAGTTGGGGAACCTGGGAACGAGCAGTACTTC.

This clonotype was recorded only once. V and J are TRBV5-1 and TRBJ2-2; D possibly corresponds to TRBD2 (7 bases). V was pared by 5 bases and J by 0 bases, with 14 bases between. The CDR3 covers 16 residues. Germline-derived CDR1 and CDR2 are SGHRS and YFSETQ. CDR3 in DNA: TGCGCCAGCAGTCTCTTCGGGGGGCCGAACACCGGGGAGCTGTTTTTT. This gives the protein CASSLFGGPNTGELFF.

This clonotype was counted a few times. The V gene is TRBV7-3, the J gene TRBJ2-2, with a possible D match to TRBD2 (5 bases). CDR3 size: 13 residues. The ends were cut back, 5 bases at V and 5 bases at J, with 9 bases in the middle. Germline loops: CDR1 SGHTA, CDR2 FQGTGA. CDR3 bases: TGTGCCAGCAGCGTCGGGGTGACCGGGGAGCTGTTTTTT. This sequence encodes CASSVGVTGELFF.

This rearrangement joins TRBV12-3 or TRBV12-4 to TRBJ1-5; no clear D gene. Deletions cut 3 bases from V and 9 bases from J, with 12 bases between. This CDR3 is built from 13 residues. For the CDR3, the DNA is TGTGCCAGCAGTTTGGCCGATTTGGGGCCCCAGCATTTT. Encoded protein: CASSLADLGPQHF.